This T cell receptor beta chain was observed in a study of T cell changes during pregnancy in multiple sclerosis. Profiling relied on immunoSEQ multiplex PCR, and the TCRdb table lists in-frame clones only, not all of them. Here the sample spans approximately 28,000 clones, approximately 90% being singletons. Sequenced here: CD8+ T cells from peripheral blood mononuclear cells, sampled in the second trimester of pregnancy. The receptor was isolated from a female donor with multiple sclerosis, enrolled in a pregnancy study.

CDR3 in amino acids: CASSSDINQPQHF. CDR3 sequence (DNA): TGTGCCAGCAGTTCGGACATCAATCAGCCCCAGCATTTT. The chain recombines TRBV6-5 with TRBJ1-5, with D maybe TRBD1 (5 bases). The CDR3 consists of 13 residues. Germline V gene data show CDR1 as MNHEY and CDR2 as SVGAGI. Trimming stripped 4 bases from V and 3 bases from J, with 7 bases between.